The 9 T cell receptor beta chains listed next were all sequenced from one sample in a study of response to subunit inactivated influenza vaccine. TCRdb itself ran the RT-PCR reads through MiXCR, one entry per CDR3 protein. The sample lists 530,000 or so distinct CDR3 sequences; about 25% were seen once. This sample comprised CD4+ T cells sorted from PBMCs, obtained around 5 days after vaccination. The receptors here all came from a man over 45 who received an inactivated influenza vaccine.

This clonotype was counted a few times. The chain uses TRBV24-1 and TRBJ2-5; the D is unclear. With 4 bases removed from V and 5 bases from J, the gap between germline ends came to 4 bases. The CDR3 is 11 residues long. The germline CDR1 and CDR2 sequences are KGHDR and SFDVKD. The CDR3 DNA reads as TGTGCCACCAGTGACCGGGAGACCCAGTACTTC. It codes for CATSDRETQYF.

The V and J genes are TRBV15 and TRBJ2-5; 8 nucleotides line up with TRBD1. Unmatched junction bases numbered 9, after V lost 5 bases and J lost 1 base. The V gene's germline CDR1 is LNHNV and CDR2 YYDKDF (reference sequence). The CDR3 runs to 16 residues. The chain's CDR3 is CATSDGQGGLQETQYF. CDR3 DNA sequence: TGTGCCACCAGCGACGGACAGGGAGGCCTCCAAGAGACCCAGTACTTC. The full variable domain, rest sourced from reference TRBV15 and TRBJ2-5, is DAMVIQNPRYQVTQFGKPVTLSCSQTLNHNVMYWYQQKSSQAPKLLFHYYDKDFNNEADTPDNFQSRRPNTSFCFLDIRSPGLGDTAMYLCATSDGQGGLQETQYFGPGTRLLVL.

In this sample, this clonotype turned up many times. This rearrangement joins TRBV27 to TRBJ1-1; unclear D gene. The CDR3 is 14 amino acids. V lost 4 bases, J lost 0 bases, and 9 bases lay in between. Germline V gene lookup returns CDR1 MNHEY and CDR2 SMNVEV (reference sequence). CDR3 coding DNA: TGTGCCAGCAGTTATCAGGCAATGAACACTGAAGCTTTCTTT. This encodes CASSYQAMNTEAFF.

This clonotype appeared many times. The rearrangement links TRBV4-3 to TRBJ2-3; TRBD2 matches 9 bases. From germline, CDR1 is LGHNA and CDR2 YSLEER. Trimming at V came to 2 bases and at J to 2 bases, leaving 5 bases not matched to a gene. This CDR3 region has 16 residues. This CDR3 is CASSQNSGRHTDTQYF. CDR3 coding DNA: TGCGCCAGCAGCCAAAACAGCGGGAGGCACACAGATACGCAGTATTTT.

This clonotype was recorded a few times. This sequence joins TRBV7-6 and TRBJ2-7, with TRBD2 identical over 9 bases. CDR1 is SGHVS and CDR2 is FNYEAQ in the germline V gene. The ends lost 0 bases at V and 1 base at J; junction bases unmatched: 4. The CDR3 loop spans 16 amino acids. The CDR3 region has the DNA TGTGCCAGCAGCTTAGCCCCTAGCGGGGAGTCCTACGAGCAGTACTTC. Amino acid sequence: CASSLAPSGESYEQYF.

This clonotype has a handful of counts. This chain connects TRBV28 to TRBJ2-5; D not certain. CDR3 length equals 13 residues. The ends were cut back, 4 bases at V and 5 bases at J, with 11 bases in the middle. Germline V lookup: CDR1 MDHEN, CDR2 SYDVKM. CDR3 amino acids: CASSSVPRETQYF. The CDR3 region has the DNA TGTGCCAGCAGTTCCGTTCCACGGGAGACCCAGTACTTC.

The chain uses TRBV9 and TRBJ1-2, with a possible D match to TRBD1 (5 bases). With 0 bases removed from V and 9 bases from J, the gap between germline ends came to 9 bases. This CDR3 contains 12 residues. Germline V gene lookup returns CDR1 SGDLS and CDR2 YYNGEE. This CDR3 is CASSVGGRSYTF. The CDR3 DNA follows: TGTGCCAGCAGCGTAGGGGGGAGAAGCTACACCTTC.

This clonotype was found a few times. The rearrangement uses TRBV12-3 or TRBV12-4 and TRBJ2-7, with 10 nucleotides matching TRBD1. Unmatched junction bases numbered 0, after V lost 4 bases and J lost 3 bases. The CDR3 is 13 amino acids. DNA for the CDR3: TGTGCCAGCAGTTGGGACAGGGGCTACGAGCAGTACTTC. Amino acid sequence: CASSWDRGYEQYF.

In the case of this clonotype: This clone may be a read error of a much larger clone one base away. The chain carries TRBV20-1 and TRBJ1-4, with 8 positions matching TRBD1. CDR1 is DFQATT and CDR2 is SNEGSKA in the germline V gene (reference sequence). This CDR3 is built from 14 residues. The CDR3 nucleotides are TGCAGTGCCCGGACGGACAGGGTTAATGAAAAACTGTCTTTT. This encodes CSARTDRVNEKLSF.